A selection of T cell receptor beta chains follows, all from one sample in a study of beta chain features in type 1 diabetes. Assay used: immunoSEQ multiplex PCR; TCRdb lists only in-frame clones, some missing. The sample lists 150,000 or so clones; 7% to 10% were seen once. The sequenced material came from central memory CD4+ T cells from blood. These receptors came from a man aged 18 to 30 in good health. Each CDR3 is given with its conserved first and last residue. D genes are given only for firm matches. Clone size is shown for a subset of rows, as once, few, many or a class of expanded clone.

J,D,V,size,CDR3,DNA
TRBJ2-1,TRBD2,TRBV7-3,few,CASSIAGTSGNNEQFF,TGTGCCAGCAGCATAGCCGGGACTAGCGGTAACAATGAGCAGTTCTTC
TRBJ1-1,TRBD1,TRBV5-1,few,CASSPARGANTEAFF,TGCGCCAGCAGCCCCGCCAGGGGGGCGAACACTGAAGCTTTCTTT
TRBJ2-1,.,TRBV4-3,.,CASSQDINRVEEQFF,TGCGCCAGCAGCCAAGACATAAACAGGGTAGAGGAGCAGTTCTTC
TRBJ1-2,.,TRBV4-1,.,CASSRPGSYGYTF,TGCGCCAGCAGCCGACCCGGGTCCTATGGCTACACCTTC
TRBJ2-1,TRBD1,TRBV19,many,CASSRDRINEQFF,TGTGCCAGTAGTCGGGACAGGATCAATGAGCAGTTCTTC
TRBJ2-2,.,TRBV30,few,CAWSVGGNTGELFF,TGTGCCTGGAGTGTGGGAGGAAACACCGGGGAGCTGTTTTTT
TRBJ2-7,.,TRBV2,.,CASSVQGTYEQYF,TGTGCCAGCAGTGTTCAGGGTACCTACGAGCAGTACTTC
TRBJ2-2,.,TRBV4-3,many,CASSPGGPPNTGELFF,TGCGCCAGCAGCCCAGGGGGGCCGCCGAACACCGGGGAGCTGTTTTTT
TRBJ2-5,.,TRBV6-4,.,CASSDSPSGTQYF,TGTGCCAGCAGTGACTCCCCATCGGGGACCCAGTACTTC
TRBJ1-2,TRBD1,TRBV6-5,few,CASRGQPYGYTF,TGTGCCAGCAGGGGACAGCCCTATGGCTACACCTTC